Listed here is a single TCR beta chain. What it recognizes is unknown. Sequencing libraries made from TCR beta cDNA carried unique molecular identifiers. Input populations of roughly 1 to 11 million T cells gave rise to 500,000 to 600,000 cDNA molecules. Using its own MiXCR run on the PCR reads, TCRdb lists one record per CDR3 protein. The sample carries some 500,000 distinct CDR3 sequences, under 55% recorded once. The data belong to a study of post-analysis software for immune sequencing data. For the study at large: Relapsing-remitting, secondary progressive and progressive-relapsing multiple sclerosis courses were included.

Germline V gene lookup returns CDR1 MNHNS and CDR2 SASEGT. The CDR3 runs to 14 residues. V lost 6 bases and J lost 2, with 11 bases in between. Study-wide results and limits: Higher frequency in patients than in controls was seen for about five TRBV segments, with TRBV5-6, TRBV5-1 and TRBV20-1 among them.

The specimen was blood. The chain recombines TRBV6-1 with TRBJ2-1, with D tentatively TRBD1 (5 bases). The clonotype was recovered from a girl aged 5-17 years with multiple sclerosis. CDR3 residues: CASRPQGPYNEQFF. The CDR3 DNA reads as TGTGCCAGCAGGCCTCAGGGTCCCTACAATGAGCAGTTCTTC.